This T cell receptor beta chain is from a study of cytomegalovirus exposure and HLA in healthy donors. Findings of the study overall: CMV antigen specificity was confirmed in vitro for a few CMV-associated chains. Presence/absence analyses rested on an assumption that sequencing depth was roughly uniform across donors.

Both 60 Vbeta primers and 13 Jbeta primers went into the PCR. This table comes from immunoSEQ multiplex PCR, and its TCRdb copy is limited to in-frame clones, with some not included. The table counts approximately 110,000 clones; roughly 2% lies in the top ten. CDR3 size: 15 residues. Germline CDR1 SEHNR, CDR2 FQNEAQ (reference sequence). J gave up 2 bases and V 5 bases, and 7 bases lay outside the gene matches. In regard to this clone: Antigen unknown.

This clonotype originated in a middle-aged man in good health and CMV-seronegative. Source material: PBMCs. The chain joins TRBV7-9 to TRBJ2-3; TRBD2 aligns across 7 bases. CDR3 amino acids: CASSPTRGYTDTQYF. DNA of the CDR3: TGTGCCAGCAGCCCTACGCGGGGGTACACAGATACGCAGTATTTT.